The TCR beta chain described here comes from a study of cytotoxic CD8 clonotypes in ibrutinib-treated CLL. Study outcomes and limitations: Clonality rose at ibrutinib response and fell back toward baseline at progression.

Points on this clone: Its antigen is unidentified.

Clones were sequenced by immunoSEQ multiplex PCR, and TCRdb holds only the in-frame ones, with some missing. Here the sample spans about 120,000 clones, about 58% being singletons. V gave up 7 bases and J gave up 0 bases; unmatched junction bases: 10. This CDR3 is 16 amino acids long. The V gene's germline CDR1 is LGHNA and CDR2 YSLEER. The source material was PBMCs, sampled after 24 months of ibrutinib treatment. This chain links TRBV4-3 with TRBJ2-3, with TRBD2 identical over 7 bases. This sequence was found in a human donor with chronic lymphocytic leukemia. Here the CDR3 reads CASTSSGTKSTDTQYF. The DNA of the CDR3 is TGCGCCAGCACCTCTAGCGGAACCAAAAGCACAGATACGCAGTATTTT.